This paragraph reports one T cell receptor (beta chain). These data belong to a study of blood T cell repertoires in COVID-19. Background on the study: T cells, B-cell-depleted T cells, or PBMCs supplied cDNA or gDNA.

Sequenced by immunoSEQ multiplex PCR; TCRdb stores in-frame clones only, minus some. The table shows over 400,000 clones, with roughly 88% occurring only once. There are 15 residues in the CDR3. Per germline, CDR1 SGHNT and CDR2 YYREEE (reference sequence). V shed 2 bases and J 5 bases; nucleotides not matched to a gene: 9. This sequence joins TRBV5-4 and TRBJ2-5, with 7 bases that match TRBD2. The TCR sequence derives from a woman in her twenties or thirties with active or convalescent COVID-19. Specimen: peripheral blood. In DNA, the CDR3 is TGTGCCAGCAGCTTTCTAGCGGAGACCAAGGAGACCCAGTACTTC. Protein: CASSFLAETKETQYF.